The subject of this entry is one T cell receptor (beta chain). Its antigen is undetermined. This sample was included in a study of CD8+ T cells in alopecia areata. Turning to the study itself: It was oral tofacitinib, at 5 to 10 mg twice daily, that treated patients received. Tofacitinib lasted 6 to 18 months, then 6 months off drug.

cDNA reverse transcribed from extracted RNA served as the sequencing template. The table came from immunoSEQ multiplex PCR; TCRdb's copy has only in-frame clones and leaves some out. The repertoire includes 140,000 to 150,000 clones, about three fifths of them detected once, and around 6.6% sits in the top ten. There are 14 residues in the CDR3. Germline values: CDR1 ENHRY, CDR2 SYGVKD. V shed 7 bases and J shed 6 bases, with 16 bases lying between them. Broader study findings: Scalp sequencing captures resident alphabeta T cells of normal skin too.

Lesional scalp tissue (obtained by punch biopsy) and peripheral blood were collected from alopecia areata patients. The material was CD4+ T cells sorted from blood, obtained at week 0. This chain links TRBV10-3 with TRBJ1-5, with a possible D match to TRBD1 (6 bases). The clonotype was recovered from a human donor with alopecia areata. CDR3 protein: CAITTDRILQPQHF. CDR3 sequence (DNA): TGTGCCATCACCACGGACAGAATCCTTCAGCCCCAGCATTTT.